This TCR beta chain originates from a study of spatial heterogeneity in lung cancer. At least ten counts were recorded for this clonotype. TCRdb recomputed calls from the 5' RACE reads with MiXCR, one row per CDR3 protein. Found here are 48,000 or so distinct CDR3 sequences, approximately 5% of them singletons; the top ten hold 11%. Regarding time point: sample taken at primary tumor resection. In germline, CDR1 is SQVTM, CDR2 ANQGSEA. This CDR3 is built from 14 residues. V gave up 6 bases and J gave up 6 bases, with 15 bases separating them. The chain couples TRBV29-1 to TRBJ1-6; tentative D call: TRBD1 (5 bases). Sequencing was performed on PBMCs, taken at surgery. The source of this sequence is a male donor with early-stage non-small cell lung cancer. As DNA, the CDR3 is TGCAGCGTCCTGACCGGGACGATTAATTCACCCCTCCACTTT. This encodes CSVLTGTINSPLHF.